This TCR beta chain was obtained from a study of blood T cell repertoires in COVID-19. Study-wide context: Samples taken during acute and convalescent COVID-19 were collected in the United States, Italy and Spain. PBMCs, B-cell-depleted T cells, or T cells provided the cDNA or gDNA that made up the material.

The CDR3 covers 17 residues. Germline V gene sequence: CDR1 MGHRA, CDR2 YSYEKL. V was clipped by 0 bases and J by 4 bases; unmatched bases: 7. As originally analysed: Cell counts per sample came from amplifying reference gene primers. Clones were sequenced by immunoSEQ multiplex PCR, and TCRdb holds only the in-frame ones, with some missing. V, J and clone size derive from that table, while D and trimming were established from the DNA sequence. The table records approximately 46,000 clones, 86% of them present only once. The sequenced sample was peripheral blood. The rearrangement joins TRBV4-1 to TRBJ2-1; 9 bases match TRBD2. The receptor comes from a human donor in a cohort sampled during active COVID-19. The CDR3: CASSQDELAGLYNEQFF. CDR3 sequence (DNA): TGCGCCAGCAGCCAAGATGAGCTAGCGGGACTATACAATGAGCAGTTCTTC.